This passage covers 30 T cell receptor beta chains from one sample sequenced in a study of T cell repertoires in cytomegalovirus infection. In TCRdb, the reads were re-called with MiXCR into one record per CDR3 protein. The profile covers under 800,000 distinct CDR3 sequences, with about 24% appearing a single time and approximately 8% taken by the ten largest. Sample: CD8+ T cells from PBMCs. These receptors were obtained from a human donor in good health (CMV status not recorded). Some clones in this sample may be carry-over from other donors' samples.

This clonotype turned up a few times. The chain recombines TRBV29-1 with TRBJ2-2; tentatively, D is TRBD1 or TRBD2 (5 bases each). There are 13 residues in the CDR3. CDR1 and CDR2 from the germline V gene are SQVTM and ANQGSEA. V was pared by 4 bases and J by 6 bases, with 12 bases between. The CDR3 loop reads CSVGGREPGELFF. The CDR3 DNA reads as TGCAGCGTTGGAGGCAGGGAGCCCGGGGAGCTGTTTTTT.

The V and J genes are TRBV20-1 and TRBJ2-2; 7 nucleotides align to TRBD1. The CDR3 spans 16 residues. Losses at the gene ends were 5 bases for V and 0 bases for J; bases not matched to a gene: 9. Germline assignment: CDR1 DFQATT and CDR2 SNEGSKA (reference sequence). This CDR3 reads CSAEPDRDPNTGELFF. The CDR3 region has the DNA TGCAGTGCTGAGCCAGACAGGGACCCGAACACCGGGGAGCTGTTTTTT.

Worth noting for this clonotype: Since the CDR3 does not end with the conserved phenylalanine or tryptophan, this likely comes from a read error. DNA of the CDR3: TGTGCCAGCAGCTTTCGCAATCAGCCCCAGCATTCT. Protein product: CASSFRNQPQHS. This chain uses TRBV7-4 with TRBJ1-5; no clear D gene. The CDR3 has 12 residues. CDR1 is SGHVT, CDR2 SQSDAQ, per germline. The V and J ends lost 3 bases and 2 bases respectively, with 2 bases between them.

Points on this clonotype: Sequence at one end of the junction differs from germline and may be a read error. The rearrangement links TRBV4-3 to TRBJ1-2, with D possibly matching TRBD1 (5 bases). Germline V gene sequence: CDR1 LGHNA, CDR2 YSLEER. CDR3 size: 18 residues. The CDR3 spells CASSQVDRPQFPGYDYTF. The CDR3 DNA is TGCGCCAGCAGCCAAGTTGACAGACCTCAATTCCCCGGCTATGACTACACCTTC.

There are a few counts of this clonotype. This sequence joins TRBV2 and TRBJ2-7; the match to TRBD2 covers 12 bases. The V segment lost 9 bases and the J segment 10 bases; nucleotides outside the gene matches: 13. The CDR3 has 14 residues. Germline CDR1 and CDR2: SNHLY and FYNNEI. CDR3 region: CASLRLAGDPEQYF. The CDR3, as DNA: TGTGCCAGTCTCCGACTAGCGGGGGATCCAGAACAGTACTTC.

This clonotype was seen many times. This chain links TRBV28 with TRBJ1-5; D might be TRBD1 (5 bases). CDR3 length: 17 residues. Looked up from germline, CDR1 is MDHEN and CDR2 is SYDVKM. V lost 6 bases and J lost 2, with 20 bases in between. The CDR3 DNA is TGTGCCAGCAGCCCCCATTGGGGGGGAGAGGGCAATCAGCCCCAGCATTTT. The encoded protein is CASSPHWGGEGNQPQHF.

The sample holds many counts of this clonotype. The J gene is TRBJ1-1, the V gene TRBV6-6; D unresolved. Trimming shortened V by 11 bases and J by 6 bases, and 16 bases separated the two germline ends. Germline lookup yields CDR1 MNHNY and CDR2 SVGAGI (reference sequence). CDR3 length equals 12 residues. The CDR3 region has the DNA TGTGCCGTACTAGTGTCGACATCTGAAGCTTTCTTT. Amino acid sequence: CAVLVSTSEAFF.

The chain is built from TRBV7-9 and TRBJ2-2; the match to TRBD2 covers 7 bases. This CDR3 is built from 14 residues. V shed 5 bases, J shed 6 bases, and the junction held 6 bases outside the gene matches. Germline V gene lookup returns CDR1 SEHNR and CDR2 FQNEAQ (reference sequence). The CDR3 sequence: CASSTKRGSGELFF. CDR3 nucleotides: TGTGCCAGCAGCACAAAGCGGGGATCCGGGGAGCTGTTTTTT. The complete variable domain, with remaining parts taken from reference TRBV7-9 and TRBJ2-2, reads DTGVSQNPRHKITKRGQNVTFRCDPISEHNRLYWYRQTLGQGPEFLTYFQNEAQLEKSRLLSDRFSAERPKGSFSTLEIQRTEQGDSAMYLCASSTKRGSGELFFGEGSRLTVL.

This clonotype was recorded a few times. The chain has TRBV7-9 and TRBJ2-2, with 9 bases lining up with TRBD1. The germline V gene has CDR1 SEHNR and CDR2 FQNEAQ (reference sequence). This CDR3 is built from 17 residues. V trimming: 5 bases; J trimming: 5 bases; junction bases outside the gene matches: 12. The CDR3: CASSPRDREWWTGELFF. CDR3 DNA: TGTGCCAGCAGCCCCCGGGACAGGGAATGGTGGACCGGGGAGCTGTTTTTT.

For the CDR3, the DNA is TGTGCCAGCAGTTCGGTTGGCTATGAAGAGACCCAGTACTTC. It specifies CASSSVGYEETQYF. The chain carries TRBV28 and TRBJ2-5; D not resolved. The CDR3 length is 14 residues. Trimming removed 4 bases at V and 3 bases at J, with 12 bases between. Germline CDR1 and CDR2: MDHEN and SYDVKM. The variable domain in full, with the rest retrieved from reference TRBV28 and TRBJ2-5, is DVKVTQSSRYLVKRTGEKVFLECVQDMDHENMFWYRQDPGLGLRLIYFSYDVKMKEKGDIPEGYSVSREKKERFSLILESASTNQTSMYLCASSSVGYEETQYFGPGTRLLVL.

This clonotype was seen at least ten times. V is TRBV12-3 or TRBV12-4 and J is TRBJ1-2; no reliable D call. This CDR3 contains 12 residues. The V gene lost 7 bases and the J gene lost 6 bases, with 12 bases spanning the gap. CDR3 amino acids: CASTAKPDGYTF. The CDR3 region has the DNA TGTGCCAGCACAGCGAAACCGGATGGCTACACCTTC.

This clonotype was observed a few times. The genes are TRBV29-1 and TRBJ2-7; 8 bases are a match to TRBD1. The CDR3 length is 13 residues. Germline values: CDR1 SQVTM, CDR2 ANQGSEA. The ends lost 5 bases at V and 0 bases at J; junction bases unmatched: 3. Here the CDR3 DNA reads TGCAGCGTTAGGACAGGGAGCTCCTACGAGCAGTACGTC. Residues: CSVRTGSSYEQYV.

This clonotype came up many times. This chain connects TRBV7-9 to TRBJ2-1; 8 nucleotides match TRBD1. The CDR3 length is 15 residues. Trimming took 4 bases from V and 8 from J; bases not matched to a gene: 10. Germline V gives CDR1 SEHNR, CDR2 FQNEAQ (reference sequence). The CDR3 loop is CASSSRDRPKDEQFF. The CDR3 DNA follows: TGTGCCAGCAGCTCACGGGACAGGCCTAAAGATGAGCAGTTCTTC.

The chain combines TRBV7-9 with TRBJ2-7; D is perhaps TRBD1 (5 bases). This CDR3 has 11 amino acids. Germline CDR1 reads SEHNR; CDR2 reads FQNEAQ (reference sequence). Trimming shortened V by 8 bases and J by 6 bases, and 11 bases separated the two germline ends. DNA of the CDR3: TGTGCCAGCTCCAAGGGGATCGAGCAGTACTTC. Its translation: CASSKGIEQYF. Together with reference TRBV7-9 and TRBJ2-7, the CDR3 gives the full variable domain: DTGVSQNPRHKITKRGQNVTFRCDPISEHNRLYWYRQTLGQGPEFLTYFQNEAQLEKSRLLSDRFSAERPKGSFSTLEIQRTEQGDSAMYLCASSKGIEQYFGPGTRLTVT.

The chain carries TRBV28 and TRBJ1-6; D unresolved. V was pared by 6 bases and J by 11 bases, with 11 bases between. CDR3 length equals 12 residues. The V gene's germline CDR1 is MDHEN and CDR2 SYDVKM. This CDR3 is CASSGPDTPLHF. CDR3 DNA sequence: TGTGCCAGCAGCGGACCGGATACACCCCTCCACTTT.

This clonotype is a singleton in its sample. This rearrangement joins TRBV6-8 to TRBJ1-2; D gene ambiguous. Trimming removed 5 bases from V and 3 bases from J, with 13 bases in between. The CDR3 spans 14 residues. Germline V gives CDR1 MNHGY, CDR2 SAAAGT. The CDR3 DNA is TGTGCCAGCAGTCCACCGGGAAGGGACTATGGCTACACCTTC. It yields the protein CASSPPGRDYGYTF.

This clonotype was seen ten or more times. The chain joins TRBV7-3 to TRBJ2-2; D unclear. Trimming shortened V by 5 bases and J by 6 bases, and 19 bases separated the two germline ends. CDR3 length: 16 residues. The V gene's germline CDR1 is SGHTA and CDR2 FQGTGA. The CDR3 region has the DNA TGTGCCAGCAGCCCGGGCCGGGCAGCTCGCCCCGGGGAGCTGTTTTTT. It codes for CASSPGRAARPGELFF.

Notes on this clonotype: Just one base apart from a much larger clone, this may be a read error. The rearrangement links TRBV7-6 to TRBJ2-4; TRBD2 might be the D (6 bases). This CDR3 comprises 16 residues. Germline values: CDR1 SGHVS, CDR2 FNYEAQ. The CDR3 region has the DNA TGTGCCGGCAGCCATAGGGCGGGGCCCCCGGGAAACATTCAGTACTTC. Translated, it gives CAGSHRAGPPGNIQYF.

This clonotype was picked up many times. The chain joins TRBV12-3 or TRBV12-4 to TRBJ1-1; weak D call: TRBD1 (6 bases). The CDR3 is made up of 18 amino acids. V lost 1 base and J 0 bases, leaving 18 bases between the germline ends. CDR3 nucleotides: TGTGCCAGCAGTTTAGGACCACTCAAAAGGGGGTTGAACACTGAAGCTTTCTTT. This sequence encodes CASSLGPLKRGLNTEAFF.

This clonotype was detected a few times. The chain links TRBV7-3 to TRBJ2-2, with D perhaps matching TRBD1 or TRBD2 (6 bases each). The CDR3 runs to 17 residues. The germline V gene has CDR1 SGHTA and CDR2 FQGTGA. The V gene lost 0 bases and the J gene lost 3 bases, with 14 bases spanning the gap. CDR3 sequence reads: CASSLTEGHQYTGELFF. CDR3 nucleotide sequence: TGTGCCAGCAGCTTAACGGAGGGACACCAGTACACCGGGGAGCTGTTTTTT.

This clonotype occurred many times. The chain is built from TRBV7-6 and TRBJ2-1; 8 bases are a match to TRBD1. The CDR3 length is 16 residues. Trimming took 5 bases from V and 4 from J; bases not matched to a gene: 10. Germline V gives CDR1 SGHVS, CDR2 FNYEAQ. CDR3 nucleotide sequence: TGTGCCAGCAGCGCGACAGGGGACGACTATTACAATGAGCAGTTCTTC. Translating it yields CASSATGDDYYNEQFF.

The chain carries TRBV3-1 and TRBJ2-7; 12 bases agree with TRBD1. V lost 0 bases and J lost 4; bases outside the gene matches: 7. The CDR3 is made up of 17 amino acids. Germline V gene lookup returns CDR1 LGHDT and CDR2 YNNKEL (reference sequence). The DNA of the CDR3 is TGTGCCAGCAGCCAAGAGGTGCCGGGACAGGGGGCTTACGAGCAGTACTTC. It translates to CASSQEVPGQGAYEQYF.

This clonotype showed up just a few times. The gene calls are TRBV7-8 and TRBJ2-5, with 11 bases lining up with TRBD2. J gave up 3 bases and V 5 bases, and 2 bases lay outside the gene matches. Germline V gives CDR1 SGHVS, CDR2 FQNEAQ. The CDR3 spans 14 residues. The CDR3 spells CASSHSGGEETQYF. In DNA form, the CDR3 reads TGTGCCAGCAGCCATAGCGGGGGGGAAGAGACCCAGTACTTC.

This clonotype was observed many times. The genes are TRBV12-3 or TRBV12-4 and TRBJ2-5, with 8 bases lining up with TRBD1. J lost 4 bases, V lost 6 bases, and 13 bases had no gene match. This CDR3 is built from 16 residues. CDR3 in DNA: TGTGCCAGCAGCCCAGAGGGACAGGATGTATTAGAGACCCAGTACTTC. The encoded protein is CASSPEGQDVLETQYF.

The V and J genes are TRBV19 and TRBJ2-1; perhaps TRBD2 as D (5 bases). The germline CDR1 and CDR2 sequences are LNHDA and SQIVND (reference sequence). V lost 4 bases, J lost 8 bases, and 15 bases lay in between. This CDR3 has 14 residues. The DNA for the CDR3 is TGTGCCAGTAGTAAGGGAGTAGGAAGGTATGAGCAGTTCTTC. Amino acids: CASSKGVGRYEQFF.

This clonotype was observed a handful of times. The rearrangement joins TRBV27 to TRBJ2-1; no definite D call. The CDR3 sequence is 14 residues long. Germline V gene sequence: CDR1 MNHEY, CDR2 SMNVEV (reference sequence). Trimming removed 4 bases at V and 4 bases at J, with 11 bases between. The CDR3 nucleotides read TGTGCCAGCAGTTACAGCCTCAAGTACAATGAGCAGTTCTTC. Translating gives CASSYSLKYNEQFF.

In this sample, this clonotype turned up many times. The chain combines TRBV7-2 with TRBJ2-1, with D uncertain. From germline, CDR1 is SGHTA and CDR2 FQGNSA. The CDR3 spans 14 residues. V dropped 5 bases and J dropped 4 bases, with 12 bases sitting between them. The CDR3 nucleotides are TGTGCCAGCAGCCCTGGTGACACTTACAATGAGCAGTTCTTC. This gives the protein CASSPGDTYNEQFF.

The chain has TRBV6-6 and TRBJ1-1; no firm D call. Germline V gene data show CDR1 as MNHNY and CDR2 as SVGAGI (reference sequence). The CDR3 extends over 14 amino acids. V was cut by 4 bases and J by 8 bases, with 17 bases left in between. The CDR3 bases are TGTGCCAGCAGTTTAGATGCGTGGGCCTCCGAAGCTTTCTTT. Its protein product is CASSLDAWASEAFF.

In regard to this clonotype: A much larger clone sits a single nucleotide away, making a read error possible. V gene TRBV28 combines with J gene TRBJ2-5; D is possibly TRBD2 (6 bases). Germline V gene sequence: CDR1 MDHEN, CDR2 SYDVKM. This CDR3 has 17 residues. CDR3 DNA sequence: TGTGCCAACAGTTTAGACGGGTCTAGCGCCCCGGAGGAGACCCAGTACTTC. This sequence encodes CANSLDGSSAPEETQYF.

CDR3 bases: TGTGCCAGCAGTGTGACGGGTTTCGACAGGGGAGACGATGAAGCTTTCTTT. Its translation: CASSVTGFDRGDDEAFF. The V call is TRBV25-1, the J call TRBJ1-1; 8 bases map to TRBD1. After removal of 4 bases from V and 7 bases from J, the junction contained 17 bases not matched to a gene. The CDR3 extends over 17 amino acids. Germline CDR1 and CDR2: MGHDK and SYGVNS.